This TCR beta chain was retrieved from a study of technical replicates of blood from several donors. The length of the CDR3 is 16 residues. Trimming cost V 1 base and J 0 bases, with 13 bases left between them. CDR1 MNHNS and CDR2 SASEGT come from the germline V gene. Generated by immunoSEQ multiplex PCR, the TCRdb table keeps only in-frame clones and is missing some. The sample lists some 74,000 clones, about 88% occurring once. Material for sequencing was T cells isolated from PBMCs. This TCR came from a human donor in good health. The chain uses TRBV6-1 and TRBJ2-7; D remains ambiguous. In DNA, the CDR3 is TGTGCCAGCAGTGAAGGATTTAGTAGCAGCTCCTACGAGCAGTACTTC. Translating it yields CASSEGFSSSSYEQYF.